Below are 4 T cell receptor beta chains sequenced from a single sample in a study of T cell responses to AZD1222 COVID-19 vaccine. Method: immunoSEQ multiplex PCR; TCRdb's copy keeps in-frame clones and lacks some. The table lists about 130,000 clones, about 86% of them singletons. The sequencing used peripheral blood, collected on day 0 of AZD1222 vaccination. Receptor source: an adult in good health.

The rearrangement uses TRBV30 and TRBJ2-3; possible D gene TRBD2, 5 bases. V was trimmed by 3 bases and J by 2 bases, leaving 12 bases between them. This CDR3 region has 14 residues. CDR1 GTSNPN and CDR2 SVGIG come from the germline V gene (reference sequence). The CDR3 DNA reads TGTGCCTGGAGCGTAAGCGGAGCCACAGATACGCAGTATTTT. Its protein is CAWSVSGATDTQYF.

The J gene is TRBJ1-2, the V gene TRBV5-4; D might be TRBD1 (6 bases). V was trimmed by 4 bases and J by 5 bases, leaving 15 bases between them. Germline V CDR1 and CDR2: SGHNT, YYREEE (reference sequence). The CDR3 has 14 amino acids. CDR3 loop: CASSRETGTYGYTF. Written as DNA, the CDR3 is TGTGCCAGCAGCCGGGAGACAGGAACATATGGCTACACCTTC. The variable domain in full, completed from reference TRBV5-4 and TRBJ1-2, reads ETGVTQSPTHLIKTRGQQVTLRCSSQSGHNTVSWYQQALGQGPQFIFQYYREEENGRGNFPPRFSGLQFPNYSSELNVNALELDDSALYLCASSRETGTYGYTFGSGTRLTVV.

V is TRBV11-1 and J is TRBJ2-2; 9 bases line up with TRBD1. This CDR3 is built from 15 residues. With 4 bases clipped from V and 6 bases from J, the junction kept 6 bases outside the gene matches. CDR1 and CDR2 (germline): SGHAT, FQDESV (reference sequence). The CDR3 DNA reads TGTGCCAGCAGCTCCAGGGACAGGGTGGCCGGGGAGCTGTTTTTT. This codes for CASSSRDRVAGELFF.

This chain joins TRBV7-3 and TRBJ2-2; D may be TRBD1 or TRBD2 (5 bases each). This CDR3 is 15 amino acids long. In germline, CDR1 is SGHTA, CDR2 FQGTGA. The V end was cut by 2 bases, the J end by 5 bases, with 12 bases between. DNA of the CDR3: TGTGCCAGCAGCTTAGGGGCGACGGGGACCGGGGAGCTGTTTTTT. Translation gives CASSLGATGTGELFF.